This TCR beta chain is drawn from a study of cytomegalovirus exposure and HLA in healthy donors. Study findings and constraints: Per a prior analysis, the majority of TCR beta V segments were productive roughly 90% or roughly 30% of the time. High specificity and sensitivity for cytomegalovirus status were reported for the classifier. Compared with the approximately 680-donor mean, an Asian-associated ancestry cluster reportedly had fewer N-insertions, according to a later analysis.

This CDR3 spans 11 amino acids. Deletions cut 0 bases from V and 4 bases from J, with 3 bases between. Germline V lookup: CDR1 DFQATT, CDR2 SNEGSKA (reference sequence). Note on this clone: Its antigen is undetermined.

This PCR relied on a set of 60 Vbeta primers and 13 Jbeta primers. Generated by immunoSEQ multiplex PCR, the TCRdb table keeps only in-frame clones and is missing some. The sample has around 130,000 clones; roughly 80% are singletons. This TCR was sampled from a man in his forties or fifties in good health and CMV-seronegative. The chain combines TRBV20-1 with TRBJ1-1; no clear D. Specimen: PBMCs. This CDR3 reads CSARDGTEAFF. Here the CDR3 DNA reads TGCAGTGCTAGAGACGGCACTGAAGCTTTCTTT.